What follows are 26 T cell receptor beta chains derived from one specimen sequenced in a study of blood T cell repertoires in COVID-19. The assay was immunoSEQ multiplex PCR, and TCRdb's table has in-frame clones only and misses some. Seen here are roughly 66,000 clones, about 89% observed once, and the top ten hold approximately 7.5%. The material sequenced was peripheral blood. These receptors were collected from a human donor in a cohort sampled during active COVID-19.

The chain couples TRBV23-1 to TRBJ2-7; the match to TRBD2 covers 11 bases. TRBV23-1 is annotated as an ORF whose role is uncertain. The CDR3 totals 17 residues. J was trimmed by 2 bases and V by 0 bases; bases with no gene match: 6. In nucleotides, the CDR3 is TGCGCCAGCAGTCAATCATGGTGTAGCGGGAGGGCCTACGAGCAGTACTTC. It translates to CASSQSWCSGRAYEQYF.

This clone was found once. CDR3: CASSLQRNRGGGLTGELFF. Here the CDR3 DNA reads TGTGCCAGCAGCTTACAACGGAACCGTGGCGGGGGACTCACCGGGGAGCTGTTTTTT. V usage is TRBV7-2 and J usage is TRBJ2-2, with 7 positions matching TRBD2. With 2 bases clipped from V and 4 bases from J, the junction kept 16 bases outside the gene matches. The CDR3 contains 19 residues. Germline V gene lookup returns CDR1 SGHTA and CDR2 FQGNSA. Full variable domain (remainder filled in from reference TRBV7-2 and TRBJ2-2): GAGVSQSPSNKVTEKGKDVELRCDPISGHTALYWYRQSLGQGLEFLIYFQGNSAPDKSGLPSDRFSAERTGGSVSTLTIQRTQQEDSAVYLCASSLQRNRGGGLTGELFFGEGSRLTVL.

The rearrangement joins TRBV6-2 or TRBV6-3 to TRBJ1-6; D is perhaps TRBD1 (5 bases). V was trimmed by 5 bases and J by 0 bases, leaving 11 bases between them. This CDR3 region has 16 residues. Germline loops: CDR1 MNHEY, CDR2 SVGEGT. The CDR3 region is CASSGAGSSYNSPLHF. The CDR3 nucleotides are TGTGCCAGCAGTGGGGCAGGAAGCTCCTATAATTCACCCCTCCACTTT.

The genes are TRBV7-2 and TRBJ2-2, with 13 bases matching TRBD2. The CDR3 covers 17 residues. Trimming removed 5 bases from V and 6 bases from J; junction bases left unmatched: 9. CDR1 is SGHTA and CDR2 is FQGNSA in the germline V gene. DNA for the CDR3: TGTGCCAGCAGCAAACCGGGACTAGCGGGATTTGCCGGGGAGCTGTTTTTT. Protein: CASSKPGLAGFAGELFF.

V and J are TRBV7-9 and TRBJ1-6; 9 bases are a match to TRBD1. The junction had 6 bases not matched to a gene; V was cut back by 5 bases and J by 7 bases. Germline CDR1 is SEHNR and CDR2 is FQNEAQ (reference sequence). This CDR3 region has 15 residues. For the CDR3, the DNA is TGTGCCAGCAGCCTGGGGACAGGGAGGAATTCACCCCTCCACTTT. The encoded protein is CASSLGTGRNSPLHF.

This rearrangement joins TRBV3-1 (or the pseudogene TRBV3-2) to TRBJ1-1, with a weak D call TRBD1 (6 bases). V gave up 0 bases and J gave up 1 base, with 18 bases separating them. CDR1 LGHDT and CDR2 YNNKEL come from the germline V gene (reference sequence). The CDR3 is made up of 18 amino acids. The CDR3 nucleotides read TGTGCCAGCAGCCAAGAAGATTTCGGGGGGCTTGGGAACACTGAAGCTTTCTTT. Its translation: CASSQEDFGGLGNTEAFF.

The chain combines TRBV9 with TRBJ2-1; the match to TRBD2 covers 9 bases. V was pared by 6 bases and J by 4 bases, with 8 bases of the junction left unmatched. The V gene's germline CDR1 is SGDLS and CDR2 YYNGEE. This CDR3 is built from 15 residues. The CDR3 here is CASTRTSESYNEQFF. Written as DNA, the CDR3 is TGTGCCAGCACAAGGACTAGCGAGTCTTACAATGAGCAGTTCTTC.

A note on this clone: At the DNA level, this CDR3 is encoded by other sequences in the same sample as well. This chain links TRBV5-1 with TRBJ1-4, with TRBD1 as a possible D gene (5 bases). The CDR3 covers 14 residues. Germline CDR1 and CDR2: SGHRS and YFSETQ. The V end was cut by 0 bases, the J end by 5 bases, with 8 bases between. For the CDR3, the DNA is TGCGCCAGCAGCTTGGGCCAGGGAAATGAAAAACTGTTTTTT. This gives the protein CASSLGQGNEKLFF.

The V call is TRBV4-3, the J call TRBJ1-2, with a possible D match to TRBD1 (6 bases). Germline V lookup: CDR1 LGHNA, CDR2 YSLEER. The CDR3 extends over 16 amino acids. Trimming took off 1 base at V and 4 bases at J, with 16 bases between the two ends. CDR3 protein: CASSQGLQGPGYGYTF. CDR3 coding DNA: TGCGCCAGCAGCCAAGGCCTACAGGGACCTGGCTATGGCTACACCTTC.

This chain uses TRBV5-5 with TRBJ1-5; possibly TRBD1 for D (5 bases). Per germline, CDR1 SGHKS and CDR2 YYEKEE (reference sequence). Trimming took off 4 bases at V and 4 bases at J, with 18 bases between the two ends. This CDR3 spans 16 amino acids. The CDR3 spells CASSPLVGDFNQPQHF. The CDR3 bases are TGTGCCAGCAGCCCGCTGGTAGGGGACTTTAATCAGCCCCAGCATTTT.

The rearrangement uses TRBV18 and TRBJ2-7, with 9 bases lining up with TRBD1. Germline V lookup: CDR1 KGHSH, CDR2 LQKENI. The CDR3 contains 15 residues. V was pared by 1 base and J by 5 bases, with 6 bases of the junction left unmatched. The CDR3 coding sequence is TGTGCCAGCTCACCACTAGGACAGGGGAGGGACGAGCAGTACTTC. This sequence encodes CASSPLGQGRDEQYF.

This chain joins TRBV3-1 (or the pseudogene TRBV3-2) and TRBJ2-7, with TRBD1 matching 7 bases. Trimming cost V 0 bases and J 6 bases; bases outside gene matches: 17. The germline V gene encodes CDR1 LGHDT and CDR2 YNNKEL (reference sequence). The CDR3 has 18 residues. In nucleotides, the CDR3 is TGTGCCAGCAGCCAAGACTGGGGGAAGAACAGGGGTGCTGGCGAGCAGTACTTC. Amino acid sequence: CASSQDWGKNRGAGEQYF.

Notes on this clone: Distinct nucleotide sequences in the sample also encode this CDR3. The chain is built from TRBV11-2 and TRBJ2-5; tentatively, D is TRBD1 (6 bases). The V gene's germline CDR1 is SGHAT and CDR2 FQNNGV. V was clipped by 5 bases and J by 1 base, with 11 bases between them. The CDR3 contains 14 residues. CDR3: CASSRGQLQETQYF. For the CDR3, the DNA is TGTGCCAGCAGCCGCGGACAGCTCCAAGAGACCCAGTACTTC.

This clone was detected only once. The V gene is TRBV7-8, the J gene TRBJ2-1; 10 bases align to TRBD2. V was clipped by 5 bases and J by 3 bases; unmatched bases: 13. The CDR3 length is 18 residues. CDR1 is SGHVS and CDR2 is FQNEAQ in the germline V gene. The CDR3 reads CASSLPGLASNRYNEQFF. The CDR3 bases are TGTGCCAGCAGCCTGCCGGGACTAGCGTCGAACCGCTACAATGAGCAGTTCTTC.

The chain recombines TRBV7-2 with TRBJ2-5; the match to TRBD1 covers 7 bases. V was clipped by 5 bases and J by 2 bases; unmatched bases: 2. The CDR3 contains 13 residues. From germline, CDR1 is SGHTA and CDR2 FQGNSA. CDR3 sequence reads: CASSPGQQETQYF. The CDR3 coding sequence is TGTGCCAGCAGCCCGGGACAGCAAGAGACCCAGTACTTC. Based on the CDR3 plus reference TRBV7-2 and TRBJ2-5, the full variable domain is GAGVSQSPSNKVTEKGKDVELRCDPISGHTALYWYRQSLGQGLEFLIYFQGNSAPDKSGLPSDRFSAERTGGSVSTLTIQRTQQEDSAVYLCASSPGQQETQYFGPGTRLLVL.

The chain carries TRBV7-6 and TRBJ1-3; D is unclear. The germline gives CDR1 SGHVS, CDR2 FNYEAQ. V was pared by 5 bases and J by 0 bases, with 23 bases between. The CDR3 contains 19 residues. The CDR3 loop is CASSLRDGSLALSGNTIYF. The CDR3 region has the DNA TGTGCCAGCAGCCTCCGGGATGGCAGTTTGGCCCTCTCTGGAAACACCATATATTTT.

The chain joins TRBV5-8 to TRBJ2-1; the D is unclear. This CDR3 has 13 residues. The germline CDR1 and CDR2 sequences are SGHTS and YDEGEE. V lost 4 bases and J 0 bases, leaving 5 bases between the germline ends. Here the CDR3 reads CASSPRSYNEQFF. CDR3 bases: TGTGCCAGCAGCCCCCGCTCCTACAATGAGCAGTTCTTC.

The rearrangement uses TRBV15 and TRBJ2-3; 9 bases are a match to TRBD1. There are 15 residues in the CDR3. Germline CDR1 and CDR2: LNHNV and YYDKDF (reference sequence). Trimming cost V 1 base and J 3 bases; bases outside gene matches: 2. The CDR3 coding sequence is TGTGCCACCAGCAGAGTGGGACAGGGAACAGATACGCAGTATTTT. Protein: CATSRVGQGTDTQYF. Using reference TRBV15 and TRBJ2-3 for the parts outside the CDR3, the full variable domain is DAMVIQNPRYQVTQFGKPVTLSCSQTLNHNVMYWYQQKSSQAPKLLFHYYDKDFNNEADTPDNFQSRRPNTSFCFLDIRSPGLGDTAMYLCATSRVGQGTDTQYFGPGTRLTVL.

Relative to its sample, this clone is medium-sized. The rearrangement joins TRBV19 to TRBJ2-7; TRBD1 agrees at 11 bases. From germline, CDR1 is LNHDA and CDR2 SQIVND (reference sequence). The CDR3 sequence is 15 residues long. Unmatched junction bases numbered 3, after V lost 5 bases and J lost 0 bases. The CDR3 here is CASSAGTGGSYEQYF. The CDR3 DNA follows: TGTGCCAGTAGTGCCGGGACAGGGGGCTCCTACGAGCAGTACTTC.

This chain joins TRBV15 and TRBJ2-7; 7 bases are shared with TRBD1. Trimming at V came to 5 bases and at J to 5 bases, leaving 3 bases not matched to a gene. The CDR3 length is 12 residues. Germline V gives CDR1 LNHNV, CDR2 YYDKDF (reference sequence). CDR3 amino acids: CATSLDRNEQYF. In DNA form, the CDR3 reads TGTGCCACCAGCCTGGACAGGAACGAGCAGTACTTC.

The chain links TRBV3-1 (or the pseudogene TRBV3-2) to TRBJ1-1; D is ambiguous. CDR1 is LGHDT and CDR2 is YNNKEL in the germline V gene (reference sequence). The germline V and J ends were trimmed by 1 base and 4 bases, with 10 bases remaining between them. The CDR3 has 14 amino acids. CDR3 loop: CASSQGSGPTEAFF. The DNA for the CDR3 is TGTGCCAGCAGCCAAGGAAGCGGGCCCACTGAAGCTTTCTTT.

CDR3 bases: TGTGCCAGCAGTGAACCCGGCCGGGGGGGCTCCGGGGAGCTGTTTTTT. This codes for CASSEPGRGGSGELFF. J is TRBJ2-2 and V is TRBV25-1, with 8 bases identical to TRBD2. V shed 2 bases and J 6 bases; nucleotides not matched to a gene: 8. From germline, CDR1 is MGHDK and CDR2 SYGVNS. The CDR3 is made up of 16 amino acids.

The chain couples TRBV9 to TRBJ1-6; weak D call: TRBD1 (6 bases). Germline values: CDR1 SGDLS, CDR2 YYNGEE. There are 15 residues in the CDR3. V shed 6 bases and J shed 4 bases, with 14 bases lying between them. CDR3 sequence (DNA): TGTGCCAGCAACAAAGGGGGGGATTATAATTCACCCCTCCACTTT. Protein product: CASNKGGDYNSPLHF.

This chain uses TRBV5-1 with TRBJ1-2; tentative D call: TRBD1 (5 bases). This CDR3 comprises 14 residues. CDR1 is SGHRS and CDR2 is YFSETQ in the germline V gene. Trimming left V 1 base short and J 5 bases short, with 12 bases between. CDR3 residues: CASSLSGGRYGYTF. The CDR3 region has the DNA TGCGCCAGCAGCTTGTCGGGGGGGAGGTATGGCTACACCTTC.

This rearrangement joins TRBV6-2 or TRBV6-3 to TRBJ2-3, with 8 nucleotides matching TRBD2. The germline gives CDR1 MNHEY, CDR2 SVGEGT. The CDR3 is 18 residues long. The V gene end was trimmed by 0 bases and the J gene end by 4 bases; junction bases not matched to a gene: 12. The CDR3 spells CASSYSRGAPFGADTQYF. DNA of the CDR3: TGTGCCAGCAGTTACTCGCGGGGGGCCCCTTTTGGAGCAGATACGCAGTATTTT.

This clone was detected once. The CDR3 reads CAWSSLAMETQYF. CDR3 coding DNA: TGTGCCTGGAGTTCGCTAGCGATGGAGACCCAGTACTTC. The chain combines TRBV30 with TRBJ2-5; possible D gene TRBD2, 6 bases. The CDR3 loop spans 13 amino acids. Germline assignment: CDR1 GTSNPN and CDR2 SVGIG (reference sequence). With 2 bases removed from V and 5 bases from J, the gap between germline ends came to 12 bases. The complete variable domain, with remaining parts taken from reference TRBV30 and TRBJ2-5, reads SQTIHQWPATLVQPVGSPLSLECTVEGTSNPNLYWYRQAAGRGLQLLFYSVGIGQISSEVPQNLSASRPQDRQFILSSKKLLLSDSGFYLCAWSSLAMETQYFGPGTRLLVL.